This T cell receptor (beta chain) was captured by sequencing in a study of shared clonotypes between healthy human individuals. The naive CD8 population came from CD45RO-negative cells selected for CCR7, without terminally differentiated effector memory CD45RA+ cells. Nashville, Tennessee was home to all donors, who were Caucasian adults. This clone was detected once. Using immunoSEQ multiplex PCR, the repertoire was profiled, and TCRdb retains in-frame clones only, with some absent. The data contain around 2.1 million clones, 85% to 95% of them singletons. Germline lookup yields CDR1 SGDLS and CDR2 YYNGEE. The CDR3 loop spans 14 amino acids. Losses at the gene ends were 2 bases for V and 4 bases for J; bases not matched to a gene: 4.

The chain links TRBV9 to TRBJ1-2; the match to TRBD1 covers 8 bases. The TCR originated in a man aged 18-30 years in good health. Some clones in this sample may be carry-over from other donors' samples. Sequences were obtained from naive CD8+ T cells from PBMCs. The CDR3 loop is CASSVSTGAYGYTF. As DNA, the CDR3 is TGTGCCAGCAGCGTGTCGACAGGGGCCTATGGCTACACCTTC.